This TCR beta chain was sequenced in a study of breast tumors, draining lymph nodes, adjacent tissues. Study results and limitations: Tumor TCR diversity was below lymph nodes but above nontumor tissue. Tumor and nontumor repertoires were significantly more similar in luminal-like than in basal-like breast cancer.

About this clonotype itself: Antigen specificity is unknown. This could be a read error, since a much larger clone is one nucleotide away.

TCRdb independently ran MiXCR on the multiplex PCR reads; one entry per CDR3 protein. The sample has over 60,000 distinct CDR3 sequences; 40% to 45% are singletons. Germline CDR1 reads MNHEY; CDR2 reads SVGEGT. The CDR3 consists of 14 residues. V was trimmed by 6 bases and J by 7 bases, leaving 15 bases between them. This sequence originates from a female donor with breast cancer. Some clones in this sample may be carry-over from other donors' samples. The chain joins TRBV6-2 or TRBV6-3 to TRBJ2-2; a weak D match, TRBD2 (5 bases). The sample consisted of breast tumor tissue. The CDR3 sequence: CASRRTRFGGELFF. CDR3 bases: TGTGCCAGCAGGCGAACTAGATTCGGCGGGGAGCTGTTTTTT.